The rows below give T cell receptor beta chains drawn from one sample of a study of tumor-infiltrating lymphocytes in localized non-small cell lung cancer. Assay used: immunoSEQ multiplex PCR; TCRdb lists only in-frame clones, some missing. Of some 8,000 clones listed, roughly three quarters are singletons. Sequencing was done on a sample of uninvolved lung tissue not adjacent to the tumor. The receptors here all came from a human donor with non-small cell lung cancer. CDR3s include the opening cysteine and the closing phenylalanine or tryptophan. A D gene is named only where the DNA matches it firmly.

TRBJ1-1 | . | TRBV5-8 | CASSWGAGQSTEAFF
TRBJ2-7 | TRBD2 | TRBV30 | CAWSNPGLEAWEQYF
TRBJ1-2 | TRBD1 | TRBV7-3 | CASSPGQGRGYTF
TRBJ2-2 | . | TRBV7-8 | CASSSPEGMDTGELFF
TRBJ2-5 | TRBD2 | TRBV11-2 | CASSPSQLAGSGETQYF
TRBJ2-5 | . | TRBV20-1 | CSAAGGETQYF
TRBJ2-2 | . | TRBV5-1 | CASSKDNTGELFF
TRBJ2-1 | . | TRBV30 | CAWTLGTVQQFF
TRBJ2-7 | . | TRBV25-1 | CASMSGSYEQYF
TRBJ1-2 | . | TRBV30 | CAWSKEYGYTF
TRBJ2-2 | . | TRBV10-1 | CASSDRDTGELFF
TRBJ1-5 | TRBD1 | TRBV7-2 | CASSPGTGGSNQPQHF
TRBJ2-3 | TRBD2 | TRBV5-4 | CASSSTSGRGTDTQYF
TRBJ1-2 | . | TRBV4-2 | CASSPEGGRDGYTF
TRBJ1-6 | TRBD1 | TRBV7-9 | CASRLTGANSPLHF
TRBJ2-2 | . | TRBV7-6 | CASSLGGRELFF
TRBJ2-7 | TRBD1 | TRBV4-2 | CASSLSTLLTGQGSFEQYF
TRBJ2-6 | . | TRBV7-6 | CASSLLPGRSGANVLTF
TRBJ2-1 | . | TRBV7-3 | CASSLNPRGAYNEQFF
TRBJ1-3 | . | TRBV7-2 | CASSLLGRDSLGHQTF
TRBJ2-5 | . | TRBV20-1 | CSARRLEEYF
TRBJ1-1 | . | TRBV9 | CDRGGAFF
TRBJ2-7 | TRBD2 | TRBV5-1 | CASSSGLDYEQYF
TRBJ1-1 | TRBD1 | TRBV19 | CASSMGAGGTEAFF
TRBJ2-3 | TRBD2 | TRBV25-1 | CASSEYLEGLGFTDTQYF
TRBJ1-1 | TRBD1 | TRBV15 | CATSRDLAGGTEAFF
TRBJ2-7 | TRBD1 | TRBV2 | CASKLPGQTYEQYF
TRBJ1-6 | TRBD1 | TRBV6-1 | CASSRDRGNSPLHF
TRBJ1-3 | TRBD1 | TRBV28 | CASSLAWTGSGNTIYF
TRBJ2-7 | TRBD2 | TRBV7-9 | CASSSSAGAYEQYF
TRBJ2-2 | . | TRBV5-1 | CASSSDSLNTGELFF
TRBJ2-5 | . | TRBV19 | CASRGAARETQYF
TRBJ1-1 | TRBD1 | TRBV2 | CASSEAKPRGGAGTEAFF
TRBJ2-3 | . | TRBV4-1 | CASSQGGSTSADTQYF